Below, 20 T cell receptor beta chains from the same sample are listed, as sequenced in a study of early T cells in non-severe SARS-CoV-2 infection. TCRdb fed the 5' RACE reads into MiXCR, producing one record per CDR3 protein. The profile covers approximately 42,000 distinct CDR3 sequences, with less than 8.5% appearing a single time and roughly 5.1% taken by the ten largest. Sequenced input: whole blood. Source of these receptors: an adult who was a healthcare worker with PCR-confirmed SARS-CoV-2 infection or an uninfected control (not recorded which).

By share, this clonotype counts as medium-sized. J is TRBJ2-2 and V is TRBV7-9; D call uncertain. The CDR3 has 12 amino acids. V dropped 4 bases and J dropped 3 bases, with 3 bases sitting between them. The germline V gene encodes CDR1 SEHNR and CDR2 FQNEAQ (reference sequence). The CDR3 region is CASSYDTGELFF. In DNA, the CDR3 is TGTGCCAGCAGCTACGACACCGGGGAGCTGTTTTTT.

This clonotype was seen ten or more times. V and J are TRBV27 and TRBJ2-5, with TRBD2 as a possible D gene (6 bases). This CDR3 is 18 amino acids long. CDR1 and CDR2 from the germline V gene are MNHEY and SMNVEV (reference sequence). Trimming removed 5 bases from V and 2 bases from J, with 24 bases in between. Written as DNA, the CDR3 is TGTGCCAGCAGTCCCTGGTCCCATCCGGGACTCCCACAAGAGACCCAGTACTTC. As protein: CASSPWSHPGLPQETQYF.

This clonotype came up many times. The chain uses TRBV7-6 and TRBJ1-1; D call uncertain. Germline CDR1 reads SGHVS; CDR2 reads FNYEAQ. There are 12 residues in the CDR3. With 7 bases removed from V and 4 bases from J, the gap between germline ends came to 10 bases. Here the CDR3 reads CASTSVVTEAFF. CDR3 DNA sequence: TGTGCCAGCACCTCGGTCGTCACTGAAGCTTTCTTT.

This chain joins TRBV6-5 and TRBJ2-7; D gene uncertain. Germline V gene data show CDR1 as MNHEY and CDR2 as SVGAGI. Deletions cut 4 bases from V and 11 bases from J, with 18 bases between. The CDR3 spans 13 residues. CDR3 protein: CASSSSVRPREYF. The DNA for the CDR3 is TGTGCCAGCAGTTCCTCCGTCCGGCCTCGAGAGTACTTC.

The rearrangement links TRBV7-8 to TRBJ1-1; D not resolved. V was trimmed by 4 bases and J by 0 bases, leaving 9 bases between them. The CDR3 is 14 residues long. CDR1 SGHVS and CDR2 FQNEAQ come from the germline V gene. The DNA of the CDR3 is TGTGCCAGCAGCTCCTGGGCCTTGAACACTGAAGCTTTCTTT. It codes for CASSSWALNTEAFF.

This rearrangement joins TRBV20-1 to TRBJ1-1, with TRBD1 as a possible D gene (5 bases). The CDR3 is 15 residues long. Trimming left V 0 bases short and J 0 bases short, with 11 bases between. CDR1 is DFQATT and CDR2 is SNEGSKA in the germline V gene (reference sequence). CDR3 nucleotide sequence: TGCAGTGCTAGAGATCCTCGGACACTGAACACTGAAGCTTTCTTT. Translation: CSARDPRTLNTEAFF.

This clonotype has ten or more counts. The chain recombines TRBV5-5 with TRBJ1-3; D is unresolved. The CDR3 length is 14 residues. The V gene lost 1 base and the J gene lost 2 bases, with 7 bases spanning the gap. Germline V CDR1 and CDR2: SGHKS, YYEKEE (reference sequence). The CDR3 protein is CASSLMAAGNTIYF. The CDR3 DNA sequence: TGTGCCAGCAGCTTGATGGCAGCTGGAAACACCATATATTTT.

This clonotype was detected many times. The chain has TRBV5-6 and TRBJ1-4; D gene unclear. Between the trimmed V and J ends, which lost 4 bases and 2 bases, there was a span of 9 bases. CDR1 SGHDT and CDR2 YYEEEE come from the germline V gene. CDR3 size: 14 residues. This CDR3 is CASSTDLTNEKLFF. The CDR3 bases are TGTGCCAGCAGCACGGACCTTACTAATGAAAAACTGTTTTTT.

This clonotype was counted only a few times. The CDR3, as DNA: TGTGCCAGCAGCTTGGGGGACAGAGACTATGGCTACACCTTC. It encodes CASSLGDRDYGYTF. The rearrangement joins TRBV5-4 to TRBJ1-2; 7 nucleotides align to TRBD1. The CDR3 runs to 14 residues. The germline gives CDR1 SGHNT, CDR2 YYREEE (reference sequence). After removal of 0 bases from V and 3 bases from J, the junction contained 2 bases not matched to a gene. The complete variable domain, with remaining parts taken from reference TRBV5-4 and TRBJ1-2, reads ETGVTQSPTHLIKTRGQQVTLRCSSQSGHNTVSWYQQALGQGPQFIFQYYREEENGRGNFPPRFSGLQFPNYSSELNVNALELDDSALYLCASSLGDRDYGYTFGSGTRLTVV.

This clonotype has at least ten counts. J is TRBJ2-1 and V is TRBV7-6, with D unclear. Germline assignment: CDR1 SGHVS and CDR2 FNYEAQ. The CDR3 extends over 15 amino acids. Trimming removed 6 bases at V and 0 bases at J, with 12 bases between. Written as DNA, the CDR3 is TGTGCCAGCAGTCCAACATTGAGCTCCTACAATGAGCAGTTCTTC. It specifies CASSPTLSSYNEQFF.

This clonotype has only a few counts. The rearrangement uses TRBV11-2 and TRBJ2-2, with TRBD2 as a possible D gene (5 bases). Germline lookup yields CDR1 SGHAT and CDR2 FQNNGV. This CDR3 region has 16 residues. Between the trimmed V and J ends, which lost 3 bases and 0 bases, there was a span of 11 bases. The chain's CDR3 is CASSFRGNANTGELFF. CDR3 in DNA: TGTGCCAGCAGCTTTAGAGGGAACGCGAACACCGGGGAGCTGTTTTTT.

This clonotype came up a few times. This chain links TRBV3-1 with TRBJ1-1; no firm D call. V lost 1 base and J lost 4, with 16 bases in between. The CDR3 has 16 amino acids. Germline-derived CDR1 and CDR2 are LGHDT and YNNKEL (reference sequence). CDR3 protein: CASSQVLLAGVTEAFF. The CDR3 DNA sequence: TGTGCCAGCAGCCAAGTCCTCCTCGCCGGTGTCACTGAAGCTTTCTTT.

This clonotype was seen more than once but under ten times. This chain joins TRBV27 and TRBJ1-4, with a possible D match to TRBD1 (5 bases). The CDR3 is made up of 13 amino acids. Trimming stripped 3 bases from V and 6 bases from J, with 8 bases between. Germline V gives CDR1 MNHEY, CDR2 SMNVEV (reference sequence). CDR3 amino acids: CASSFGGDEKLFF. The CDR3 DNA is TGTGCCAGCAGTTTTGGGGGAGATGAAAAACTGTTTTTT.

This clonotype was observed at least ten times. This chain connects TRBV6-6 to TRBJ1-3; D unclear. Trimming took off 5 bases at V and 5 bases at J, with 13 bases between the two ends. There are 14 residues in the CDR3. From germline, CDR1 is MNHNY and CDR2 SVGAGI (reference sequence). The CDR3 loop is CASSPQASRNTIYF. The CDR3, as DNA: TGTGCCAGCAGTCCCCAAGCTTCGAGAAACACCATATATTTT.

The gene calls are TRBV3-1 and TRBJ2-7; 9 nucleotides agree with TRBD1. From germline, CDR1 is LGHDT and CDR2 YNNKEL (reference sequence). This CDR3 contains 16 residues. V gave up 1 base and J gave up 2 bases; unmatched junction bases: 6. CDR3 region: CASSQVPGQGAYEQYF. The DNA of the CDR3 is TGTGCCAGCAGCCAAGTTCCGGGACAGGGAGCCTACGAGCAGTACTTC.

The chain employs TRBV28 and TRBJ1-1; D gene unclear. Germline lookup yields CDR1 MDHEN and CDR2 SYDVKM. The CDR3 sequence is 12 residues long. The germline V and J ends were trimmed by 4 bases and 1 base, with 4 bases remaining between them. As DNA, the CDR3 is TGTGCCAGCAGTTGGGGGAACACTGAAGCTTTCTTT. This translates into CASSWGNTEAFF.

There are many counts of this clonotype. The CDR3 protein is CASAAGGLTDTQYF. CDR3 DNA sequence: TGTGCCAGTGCGGCGGGGGGTTTAACAGATACGCAGTATTTT. V gene TRBV19 combines with J gene TRBJ2-3; 8 positions match TRBD2. V lost 8 bases and J lost 3; bases outside the gene matches: 7. The CDR3 has 14 amino acids. CDR1 is LNHDA and CDR2 is SQIVND in the germline V gene (reference sequence).

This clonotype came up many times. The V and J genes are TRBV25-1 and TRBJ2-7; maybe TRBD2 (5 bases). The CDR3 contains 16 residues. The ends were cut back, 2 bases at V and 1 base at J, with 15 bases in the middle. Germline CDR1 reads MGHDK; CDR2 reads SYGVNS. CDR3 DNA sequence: TGTGCCAGCAGTGAAGATGAGGGATTCTTTTCCTACGAGCAGTACTTC. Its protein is CASSEDEGFFSYEQYF.

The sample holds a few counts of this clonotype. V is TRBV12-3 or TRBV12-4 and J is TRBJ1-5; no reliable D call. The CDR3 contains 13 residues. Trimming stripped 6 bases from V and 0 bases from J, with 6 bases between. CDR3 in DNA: TGTGCCAGCAGGCCGGATAGCAATCAGCCCCAGCATTTT. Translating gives CASRPDSNQPQHF.

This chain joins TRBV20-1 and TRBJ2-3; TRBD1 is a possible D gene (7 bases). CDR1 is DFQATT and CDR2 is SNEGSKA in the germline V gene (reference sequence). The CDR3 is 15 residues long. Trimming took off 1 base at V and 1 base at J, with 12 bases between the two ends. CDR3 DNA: TGCAGTGCTAGAGCCCCAGGGGGGCGCACAGATACGCAGTATTTT. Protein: CSARAPGGRTDTQYF.